One TCR beta chain is described in this entry. Trimming pared 3 bases from V and 7 bases from J, leaving 14 bases between. Germline-derived CDR1 and CDR2 are SGHDT and YYEEEE. The CDR3 consists of 13 residues. The data were produced by immunoSEQ multiplex PCR, yet TCRdb's version contains in-frame clones alone and is incomplete. The table includes a few hundred thousand clones, roughly nine tenths detected once. The data belong to a study of blood T cell repertoires in COVID-19. Study background: Acute and convalescent COVID-19 specimens originated in the United States, Italy and Spain.

Participants spanned ages about 18 to 95 years and resided in roughly 26 US areas. This clonotype originated in a woman in her 30s who had recovered from COVID-19. Sample: PBMCs or T cells enriched from blood (not recorded which). The gene calls are TRBV5-6 and TRBJ2-7, with a possible D match to TRBD2 (5 bases). The DNA of the CDR3 is TGTGCCAGCAGCTCTAAACCGGGGTTAGAGCAGTACTTC. Encoded protein: CASSSKPGLEQYF.